This T cell receptor (beta chain) was identified during a study of blood T cell repertoires in COVID-19. In the study overall: Whether acute or convalescent, the COVID-19 samples came from the United States, Italy and Spain.

Original analysis: From reference gene primer amplification, estimates of nucleated cell counts were derived. This table comes from immunoSEQ multiplex PCR, and its TCRdb copy is limited to in-frame clones, with some not included. Clone size and the V and J calls come from that table; the DNA yielded D and trimming. The data hold about 320,000 clones, with over 75% observed a single time. The CDR3 consists of 13 residues. Trimming stripped 8 bases from V and 4 bases from J, with 12 bases between. Germline CDR1 LGHNT, CDR2 FRNRAP. The receptor was isolated from a human donor in a cohort sampled during active COVID-19. The source material was peripheral blood. The chain recombines TRBV12-5 with TRBJ1-5, with D maybe TRBD1 (6 bases). The CDR3 bases are TGTGCTAGTATCGGGGGGGCAAATCAGCCCCAGCATTTT. Its translation is CASIGGANQPQHF.